The clone carrying this T cell receptor (beta chain) has just a few counts. Its antigen is unidentified. It was with 60 Vbeta and 13 Jbeta primers that the PCR ran. Repertoires were generated with immunoSEQ multiplex PCR, while TCRdb's copy carries only in-frame clones and drops some. The sample has roughly 200,000 clones; 9.5% are singletons. This entry comes from a study of cytomegalovirus exposure and HLA in healthy donors. Study background: The early release's HLA-typed donors yielded 78 million or so unique TCRs. Broader study findings: Per published accounts, TCR beta sequences correctly predicted the HLA-A and HLA-B alleles of most subjects.

Looked up from germline, CDR1 is MGHRA and CDR2 is YSYEKL. V lost 0 bases, J lost 5 bases, and 17 bases stayed unmatched. This CDR3 spans 19 amino acids. This TCR derives from a woman aged 25 to 39 in good health and CMV-seropositive. The sequenced material came from PBMCs. V gene TRBV4-1 combines with J gene TRBJ1-2; 8 bases are shared with TRBD1. This chain's CDR3 is CASSQDAAGQGLIWYGYTF. DNA for the CDR3: TGCGCCAGCAGCCAAGATGCGGCAGGACAGGGTTTGATCTGGTATGGCTACACCTTC.